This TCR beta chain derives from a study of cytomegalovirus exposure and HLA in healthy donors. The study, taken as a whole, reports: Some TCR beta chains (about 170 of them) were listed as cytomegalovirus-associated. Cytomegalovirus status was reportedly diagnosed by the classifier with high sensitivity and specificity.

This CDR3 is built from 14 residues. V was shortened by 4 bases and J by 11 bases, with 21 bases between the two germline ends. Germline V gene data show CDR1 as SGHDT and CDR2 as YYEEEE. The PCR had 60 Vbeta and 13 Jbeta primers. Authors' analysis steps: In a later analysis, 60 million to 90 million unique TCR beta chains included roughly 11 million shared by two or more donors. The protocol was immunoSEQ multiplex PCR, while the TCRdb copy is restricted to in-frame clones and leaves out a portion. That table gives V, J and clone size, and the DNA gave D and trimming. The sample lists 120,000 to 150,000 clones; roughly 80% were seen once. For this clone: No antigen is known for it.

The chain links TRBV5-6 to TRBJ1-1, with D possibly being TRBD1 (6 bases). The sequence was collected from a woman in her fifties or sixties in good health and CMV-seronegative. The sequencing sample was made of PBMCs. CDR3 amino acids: CASSAKPGTRTAFF. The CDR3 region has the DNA TGTGCCAGCAGCGCCAAACCCGGGACAAGGACCGCTTTCTTT.